These 20 T cell receptor beta chains were all obtained from the same sample, sequenced in a study of cytomegalovirus exposure and HLA in healthy donors. The PCR made use of 60 Vbeta and 13 Jbeta primers. Sequenced by immunoSEQ multiplex PCR; TCRdb stores in-frame clones only, minus some. The top ten clones hold 10% of a sample with about 94,000 clones, roughly 80% of them seen once. Sequenced: PBMCs. The receptors shown here come from a human donor in good health.

This clone has a single count. In DNA form, the CDR3 reads TGTGCCAGCTGGGGGCCAGCGGGGGTCACAGATACGCAGTATTTT. Residues: CASWGPAGVTDTQYF. The chain combines TRBV2 with TRBJ2-3, with 8 bases aligning to TRBD2. V lost 8 bases to trimming and J lost 2 bases; unmatched junction nucleotides: 9. The CDR3 runs 15 residues. Germline V gives CDR1 SNHLY, CDR2 FYNNEI.

This clone was seen a few times. The chain joins TRBV7-9 to TRBJ1-5, with D perhaps matching TRBD1 (5 bases). The ends were cut back, 5 bases at V and 4 bases at J, with 6 bases in the middle. This CDR3 comprises 12 residues. Germline V CDR1 and CDR2: SEHNR, FQNEAQ (reference sequence). CDR3 loop: CASSRGNQPQHF. In nucleotides, the CDR3 is TGTGCCAGCAGCCGGGGGAATCAGCCCCAGCATTTT.

The gene calls are TRBV9 and TRBJ2-2, with a possible D match to TRBD1 (6 bases). V gave up 3 bases and J gave up 0 bases, with 9 bases separating them. CDR3 length: 15 amino acids. The germline CDR1 and CDR2 sequences are SGDLS and YYNGEE. In DNA form, the CDR3 reads TGTGCCAGCAGCGCAGGACAGCCGAACACCGGGGAGCTGTTTTTT. Its protein product is CASSAGQPNTGELFF.

The rearrangement links TRBV7-8 to TRBJ2-1; 14 bases are shared with TRBD2. V shed 5 bases and J 7 bases; nucleotides not matched to a gene: 10. The germline gives CDR1 SGHVS, CDR2 FQNEAQ. The CDR3 totals 17 residues. Written as DNA, the CDR3 is TGTGCCAGCAGCCCCCGACTAGCGGGAGGGAGTCGGAATGAGCAGTTCTTC. Amino acid sequence: CASSPRLAGGSRNEQFF.

This clone has a single count. The V gene is TRBV30, the J gene TRBJ1-2; 8 positions agree with TRBD1. The V gene end was trimmed by 3 bases and the J gene end by 4 bases; junction bases not matched to a gene: 4. Germline CDR1 and CDR2: GTSNPN and SVGIG (reference sequence). The CDR3 runs to 13 residues. This chain's CDR3 is CAWRGQATYGYTF. As DNA, the CDR3 is TGTGCCTGGAGGGGACAGGCGACCTATGGCTACACCTTC.

The V gene is TRBV18, the J gene TRBJ2-5; 10 bases are a match to TRBD1. This CDR3 comprises 16 residues. Germline CDR1 reads KGHSH; CDR2 reads LQKENI. V shed 0 bases and J 5 bases; nucleotides not matched to a gene: 6. CDR3 in amino acids: CASSPPWDRGRETQYF. DNA of the CDR3: TGTGCCAGCTCACCACCTTGGGACAGGGGCAGGGAGACCCAGTACTTC.

Comments on this clone: An end of the junction differs from the germline gene, which may be a read error. The chain combines TRBV19 with TRBJ1-2; D is uncertain. Germline values: CDR1 LNHDA, CDR2 SQIVND (reference sequence). This CDR3 is built from 11 residues. As DNA, the CDR3 is TGTGCCAGTAGTATGGTAGGCGGCTACACTTTC. Protein: CASSMVGGYTF.

V is TRBV6-1 and J is TRBJ1-4, with D possibly matching TRBD1 (6 bases). This CDR3 is built from 14 residues. The V gene lost 6 bases and the J gene lost 8 bases, with 16 bases spanning the gap. The V gene's germline CDR1 is MNHNS and CDR2 SASEGT. CDR3 protein: CASRLYRAGEKLFF. The CDR3 DNA sequence: TGTGCCAGCAGACTCTACAGGGCCGGGGAAAAACTGTTTTTT.

This clone was observed a handful of times. This rearrangement joins TRBV5-1 to TRBJ2-7, with 10 bases fitting TRBD2. V shed 0 bases and J 3 bases; nucleotides not matched to a gene: 3. This CDR3 region has 15 residues. Germline V gene data show CDR1 as SGHRS and CDR2 as YFSETQ. In DNA form, the CDR3 reads TGCGCCAGCAGCTTGGCAGCGGGAGGGCTCTACGAGCAGTACTTC. Translating gives CASSLAAGGLYEQYF. Drawing the rest from reference TRBV5-1 and TRBJ2-7, the complete variable domain is KAGVTQTPRYLIKTRGQQVTLSCSPISGHRSVSWYQQTPGQGLQFLFEYFSETQRNKGNFPGRFSGRQFSNSRSEMNVSTLELGDSALYLCASSLAAGGLYEQYFGPGTRLTVT.

This clone has more than one count but fewer than ten. The genes are TRBV27 and TRBJ1-4; TRBD1 agrees at 9 bases. Losses at the gene ends were 6 bases for V and 8 bases for J; bases not matched to a gene: 7. The CDR3 spans 14 residues. Germline CDR1 is MNHEY and CDR2 is SMNVEV (reference sequence). In DNA form, the CDR3 reads TGTGCCAGCAGACGGACAGGGGTTCAGGAAAAACTGTTTTTT. Translating it yields CASRRTGVQEKLFF.

This clone was seen only a few times. This chain uses TRBV5-6 with TRBJ2-3; 10 nucleotides match TRBD2. The CDR3 contains 16 residues. The V gene's germline CDR1 is SGHDT and CDR2 YYEEEE. The V and J ends lost 3 bases and 2 bases, in that order; junction bases with no gene match: 6. CDR3 sequence: CASSSTAGGFTDTQYF. CDR3 nucleotides: TGTGCCAGCAGCTCCACAGCGGGGGGGTTCACAGATACGCAGTATTTT.

In this sample, this clone turned up once. The chain carries TRBV29-1 and TRBJ2-7; 8 positions agree with TRBD1. The germline V gene encodes CDR1 SQVTM and CDR2 ANQGSEA. J was trimmed by 5 bases and V by 5 bases; bases with no gene match: 8. The CDR3 is 13 amino acids. The DNA for the CDR3 is TGCAGCGTTAGGGGACAGGCTCTCCACGAGCAGTACTTC. It specifies CSVRGQALHEQYF.

The gene calls are TRBV7-2 and TRBJ2-3, with 11 nucleotides matching TRBD1. Trimming removed 8 bases from V and 5 bases from J; junction bases left unmatched: 12. The V gene's germline CDR1 is SGHTA and CDR2 FQGNSA. The CDR3 covers 16 residues. The chain's CDR3 is CASRAADRGRGDTQYF. The DNA for the CDR3 is TGTGCCAGCCGGGCCGCGGACAGGGGGCGCGGAGATACGCAGTATTTT. The whole variable domain, remainder taken from reference TRBV7-2 and TRBJ2-3, is GAGVSQSPSNKVTEKGKDVELRCDPISGHTALYWYRQSLGQGLEFLIYFQGNSAPDKSGLPSDRFSAERTGGSVSTLTIQRTQQEDSAVYLCASRAADRGRGDTQYFGPGTRLTVL.

This clone appeared a single time. The chain carries TRBV14 and TRBJ2-2; no clear D. V lost 4 bases and J lost 5, with 8 bases in between. The germline gives CDR1 SGHDN, CDR2 FVKESK. The CDR3 is 13 residues long. CDR3 bases: TGTGCCAGCAGCCGAACAGAGACCGGGGAGCTGTTTTTT. Protein product: CASSRTETGELFF.

The J gene is TRBJ1-1, the V gene TRBV28, with TRBD1 matching over 9 bases. V lost 5 bases and J lost 4; bases outside the gene matches: 8. The CDR3 contains 15 residues. Germline V gives CDR1 MDHEN, CDR2 SYDVKM. The CDR3 region is CASSPTGGKGTEAFF. Here the CDR3 DNA reads TGTGCCAGCAGTCCCACAGGGGGCAAGGGCACTGAAGCTTTCTTT.

This chain uses TRBV23-1 with TRBJ1-3, with 7 positions matching TRBD1. TRBV23-1 is assigned to the ORF class and has an uncertain function. CDR3 size: 19 residues. Unmatched junction bases numbered 17, after V lost 6 bases and J lost 0 bases. The DNA for the CDR3 is TGCGCCAGCAGACACAAGATTCGGGACAGAGAATACTCTGGAAACACCATATATTTT. It yields the protein CASRHKIRDREYSGNTIYF.

This chain joins TRBV12-2 and TRBJ2-1; the table's D call of TRBD1 was not tested on the DNA. TRBV12-2 is an annotated pseudogene. This CDR3 is 16 amino acids long. The CDR3 region is CASRLGPGQRFGEQFF. The DNA for the CDR3 is TGTGCAAGTCGCTTGGGTCCGGGACAGCGTTTTGGTGAGCAGTTCTTC.

This clone showed up just a few times. The rearrangement links TRBV7-8 to TRBJ2-3; tentatively, D is TRBD1 (6 bases). CDR3 length: 14 amino acids. The V end was cut by 3 bases, the J end by 0 bases, with 7 bases between. CDR1 is SGHVS and CDR2 is FQNEAQ in the germline V gene. The CDR3 sequence is CASSLQGSTDTQYF. In nucleotides, the CDR3 is TGTGCCAGCAGCTTGCAGGGGAGCACAGATACGCAGTATTTT. The entire variable domain, with the rest obtained from reference TRBV7-8 and TRBJ2-3, is as follows: GAGVSQSPRYKVAKRGQDVALRCDPISGHVSLFWYQQALGQGPEFLTYFQNEAQLDKSGLPSDRFFAERPEGSVSTLKIQRTQQEDSAVYLCASSLQGSTDTQYFGPGTRLTVL.

The chain combines TRBV29-1 with TRBJ1-2; the D gene is possibly TRBD1 (6 bases). Germline V CDR1 and CDR2: SQVTM, ANQGSEA. CDR3 length equals 13 residues. With 2 bases removed from V and 3 bases from J, the gap between germline ends came to 10 bases. CDR3 sequence (DNA): TGCAGCGTTGAAAATGACAGGTACTATGGCTACACCTTC. Its protein is CSVENDRYYGYTF.

The chain recombines TRBV7-3 with TRBJ2-1; tentative D call: TRBD1 (5 bases). V lost 5 bases to trimming and J lost 8 bases, with 22 bases between them. CDR3 size: 16 residues. CDR1 and CDR2 (germline): SGHTA, FQGTGA. The CDR3 protein is CASSPLTLGAQDEQFF. In DNA form, the CDR3 reads TGTGCCAGCAGCCCCCTTACTCTAGGGGCCCAGGATGAGCAGTTCTTC.